The sequence of this T cell receptor beta chain was determined in a study of blood T cell repertoires in COVID-19. Study-wide context: Both acute and convalescent COVID-19 samples were obtained from the United States, Italy and Spain. Sources were T cells, B-cell-depleted T cells, or PBMCs; the material itself was cDNA or gDNA.

The CDR3 length is 16 residues. After removal of 3 bases from V and 0 bases from J, the junction contained 5 bases not matched to a gene. The germline CDR1 and CDR2 sequences are SGHNT and YYREEE (reference sequence). Original methodology: Nucleated cell number was recorded as an estimate derived from reference gene primer amplification. Produced via immunoSEQ multiplex PCR; TCRdb's table is partial and in-frame only. That table supplies the V and J calls and clone size; D and trimming were determined from the DNA. Seen here are fewer than 50,000 clones, roughly 84% observed once, and the top ten hold 7.6%.

The sample taken for sequencing was peripheral blood. The chain uses TRBV5-4 and TRBJ2-3; 9 nucleotides agree with TRBD1. This receptor was identified in a human donor in a cohort sampled during active COVID-19. CDR3 sequence: CASSSTGGISTDTQYF. The CDR3 DNA follows: TGTGCCAGCAGCTCGACAGGGGGTATAAGCACAGATACGCAGTATTTT.